A selection of T cell receptor beta chains follows, all from one sample in a study of regulatory T cells in long-lasting Graves disease. MiXCR, applied by TCRdb to the multiplex PCR reads, yields one record per CDR3 protein. The data show 450,000 to 700,000 distinct CDR3 sequences, with 13% seen just once and roughly 10% held by the top ten. The data were also submitted as part of a second study, on T cells in Graves' hyperthyroidism and ophthalmopathy.

Specimen: peripheral blood mononuclear cells (PBMCs), collected at new diagnosis, from a patient treated with antithyroid drugs. All receptors derive from a man aged 25-40 years with Graves disease. The CDR3 runs from the conserved cysteine through the conserved F or W. D genes are given only for firm matches. Clone size is given as once, few or many counts, or a class when the clone is expanded.

.	many	12	TRBV30	TRBJ2-5	CAWSPRQETQYF	TGTGCCTGGAGCCCAAGACAAGAGACCCAGTACTTC
TRBD2	many	17	TRBV27	TRBJ2-6	CASSLWAGEAGANVLTF	TGTGCCAGCAGTTTATGGGCGGGAGAAGCTGGGGCCAACGTCCTGACTTTC
.	few	16	TRBV18	TRBJ1-2	CASSPLAVNNVYGYTF	TGTGCCAGCTCACCTCTGGCGGTTAATAATGTCTATGGCTACACCTTC
.	many	16	TRBV10-3	TRBJ1-5	CARRGSGQNSNQPQHF	TGTGCGCGTCGCGGGTCAGGTCAGAATAGCAATCAGCCCCAGCATTTT
.	few	13	TRBV7-9	TRBJ2-5	CASSLQGKETQYF	TGTGCCAGCAGCTTACAAGGGAAAGAGACCCAGTACTTC
.	many	14	TRBV27	TRBJ1-1	CASSFRQTNTEAFF	TGTGCCAGCAGTTTTAGACAGACCAACACTGAAGCTTTCTTT
.	few	14	TRBV12-3/TRBV12-4	TRBJ1-3	CATVNMGSGNTIYF	TGTGCCACCGTAAACATGGGTTCCGGAAACACCATATATTTT
.	many	15	TRBV6-1	TRBJ2-3	CASSEMRIRTDTQYF	TGTGCCAGCAGTGAAATGCGGATTCGCACAGATACGCAGTATTTT
.	many	14	TRBV5-1	TRBJ2-7	CASSDRSAGYEQYF	TGCGCCAGCAGCGATCGAAGCGCAGGGTACGAGCAGTACTTC
.	many	17	TRBV27	TRBJ1-1	CASRSIGFFGSDTEAFF	TGTGCCAGCAGGTCAATTGGTTTCTTTGGGAGCGACACTGAAGCTTTCTTT
.	few	14	TRBV20-1	TRBJ2-5	CSAERGTSQETQYF	TGCAGTGCAGAGAGGGGGACTTCACAAGAGACCCAGTACTTC